This T cell receptor beta chain was identified during a study of blood T cell repertoires in COVID-19. Looking at the study overall: Sources were T cells, B-cell-depleted T cells, or PBMCs; the material itself was cDNA or gDNA.

In the authors' workflow: Quantification of nucleated cells was approximated via reference gene primer amplification. Data came from immunoSEQ multiplex PCR; TCRdb stores just in-frame clones and leaves some out. V and J calls and clone size follow that table, whereas D and trimming were derived from the DNA. Altogether 120,000 to 150,000 clones are present, around 81% being singletons, with the ten largest covering about 5%. The CDR3 spans 11 residues. The germline gives CDR1 SEHNR, CDR2 FQNEAQ (reference sequence). This clonotype was obtained from a woman aged 45-65 years with acute or convalescent COVID-19. The chain couples TRBV7-9 to TRBJ1-2, with D hard to call. Input material: peripheral blood. The CDR3 DNA reads as TGTGCATTTGAGGCAGAGTCGGGCTACACCTTC. Protein: CAFEAESGYTF.